This TCR beta chain was documented in a study of chronic HIV infection and antiretroviral therapy. TCRdb used MiXCR to reprocess the 5' RACE reads, holding one entry per CDR3 protein. The sample holds 45,000 to 55,000 distinct CDR3 sequences, about 20% seen once. The germline V and J ends were trimmed by 5 bases and 4 bases, with 17 bases remaining between them. The V gene's germline CDR1 is MNHEY and CDR2 SVGAGI. This CDR3 spans 15 amino acids. Sequenced: peripheral blood. This clonotype was obtained from an adult who had HIV and had not received antiretroviral therapy, or was an uninfected healthy control (not recorded which). The chain links TRBV6-5 to TRBJ1-2; D remains ambiguous. In DNA, the CDR3 is TGTGCCAGCAGTCAATTTAGGACGGATTTCTATGGCTACACCTTC. It codes for CASSQFRTDFYGYTF.